The rows below give T cell receptor beta chains drawn from one sample of a study of blood T cell repertoires in COVID-19. Profiled with immunoSEQ multiplex PCR; TCRdb holds only in-frame clones, not every one. The table includes approximately 350,000 clones, about 90% detected once. Sequenced input: peripheral blood. These receptors all stem from a man in his forties with acute or convalescent COVID-19. Each CDR3 is given with its conserved first and last residue.

V gene	J gene	CDR3 protein
TRBV9	TRBJ2-7	CASSPGRSGGHEQYF
TRBV21-1	TRBJ1-3	CASSNGVWTSGNTIYF
TRBV4-1	TRBJ1-1	CASSQDSGLRFPNTEAFF
TRBV3-1/TRBV3-2	TRBJ2-7	CASSPQISGRRDEQYF
TRBV28	TRBJ2-4	CASMSGQGIAKNIQYF
TRBV5-1	TRBJ2-1	CASSIASEQFF
TRBV12-5	TRBJ2-2	CASGFPGGSNTGELFF
TRBV2	TRBJ2-7	CASRKGQGANEQYF
TRBV10-1	TRBJ1-1	CASILPIVRATEAFF
TRBV6-1	TRBJ1-2	CASSEDPGRQGNYGYTF
TRBV30	TRBJ1-5	CAWSKGRNNQPQHF
TRBV27	TRBJ2-7	CASSFGRTYEQYF
TRBV6-5	TRBJ1-4	CASRQGSRDEKLFF
TRBV4-1	TRBJ2-5	CASSQLGLVVETQYF
TRBV5-6	TRBJ2-1	CASSLGAGAYNEQFF
TRBV28	TRBJ2-3	CASTPELTDTQYF
TRBV30	TRBJ1-1	CAWSVTQKNTEAFF
TRBV19	TRBJ1-3	CASTRTTGPSGNTIYF
TRBV3-1/TRBV3-2	TRBJ1-1	CASTTNRNTEAFF
TRBV7-8	TRBJ1-1	CASRLEGEREVNTEAFF
TRBV5-5	TRBJ1-2	CASSLVGGDGYTF
TRBV27	TRBJ2-1	CASSLAGGPNEQFF